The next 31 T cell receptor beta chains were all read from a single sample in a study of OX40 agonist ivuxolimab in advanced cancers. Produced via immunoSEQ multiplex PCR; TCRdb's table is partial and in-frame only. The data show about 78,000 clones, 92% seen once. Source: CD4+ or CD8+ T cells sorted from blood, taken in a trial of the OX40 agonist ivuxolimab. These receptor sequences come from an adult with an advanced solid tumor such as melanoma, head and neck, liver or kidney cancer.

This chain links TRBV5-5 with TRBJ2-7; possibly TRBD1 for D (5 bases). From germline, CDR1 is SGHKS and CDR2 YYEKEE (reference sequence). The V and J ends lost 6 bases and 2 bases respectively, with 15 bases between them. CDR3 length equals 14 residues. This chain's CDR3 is CASTLRQYTYEQYF. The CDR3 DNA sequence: TGTGCCAGCACCCTCAGACAGTATACCTACGAGCAGTACTTC.

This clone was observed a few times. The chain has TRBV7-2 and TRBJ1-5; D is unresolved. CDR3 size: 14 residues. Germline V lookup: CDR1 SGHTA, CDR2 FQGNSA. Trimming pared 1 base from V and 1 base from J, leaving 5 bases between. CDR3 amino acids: CASSLDGSNQPQHF. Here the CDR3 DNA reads TGTGCCAGCAGCTTAGACGGCAGCAATCAGCCCCAGCATTTT.

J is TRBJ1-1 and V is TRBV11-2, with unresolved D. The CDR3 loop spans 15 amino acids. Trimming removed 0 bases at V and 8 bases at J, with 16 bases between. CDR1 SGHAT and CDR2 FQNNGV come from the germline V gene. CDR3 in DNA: TGTGCCAGCAGCTTAGATCCCAGACGGATTACAGAAGCTTTCTTT. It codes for CASSLDPRRITEAFF. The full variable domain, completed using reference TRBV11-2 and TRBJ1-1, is EAGVAQSPRYKIIEKRQSVAFWCNPISGHATLYWYQQILGQGPKLLIQFQNNGVVDDSQLPKDRFSAERLKGVDSTLKIQPAKLEDSAVYLCASSLDPRRITEAFFGQGTRLTVV.

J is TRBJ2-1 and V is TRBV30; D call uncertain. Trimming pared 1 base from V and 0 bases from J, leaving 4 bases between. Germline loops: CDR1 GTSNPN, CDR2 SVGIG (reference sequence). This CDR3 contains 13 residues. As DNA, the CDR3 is TGTGCCTGGAGTGGCCGCTCCTACAATGAGCAGTTCTTC. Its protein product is CAWSGRSYNEQFF.

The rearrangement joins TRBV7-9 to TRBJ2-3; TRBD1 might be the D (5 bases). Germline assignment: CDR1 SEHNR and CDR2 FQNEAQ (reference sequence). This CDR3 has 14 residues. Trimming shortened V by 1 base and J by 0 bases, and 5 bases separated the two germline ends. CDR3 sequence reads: CASSLEGSTDTQYF. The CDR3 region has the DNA TGTGCCAGCAGCTTAGAGGGGAGCACAGATACGCAGTATTTT.

The CDR3 is CASRRKNEKLFF. In DNA, the CDR3 is TGTGCCAGCAGGAGGAAAAATGAAAAACTGTTTTTT. The chain combines TRBV27 with TRBJ1-4; D remains unclear. Germline loops: CDR1 MNHEY, CDR2 SMNVEV (reference sequence). The CDR3 is 12 amino acids. The V end was cut by 6 bases, the J end by 5 bases, with 7 bases between.

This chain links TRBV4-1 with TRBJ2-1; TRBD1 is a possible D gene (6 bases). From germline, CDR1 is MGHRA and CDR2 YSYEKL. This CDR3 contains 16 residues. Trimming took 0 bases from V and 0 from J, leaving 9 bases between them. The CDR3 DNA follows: TGCGCCAGCAGCCAAGATCAGGGGAGCTCCTACAATGAGCAGTTCTTC. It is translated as CASSQDQGSSYNEQFF.

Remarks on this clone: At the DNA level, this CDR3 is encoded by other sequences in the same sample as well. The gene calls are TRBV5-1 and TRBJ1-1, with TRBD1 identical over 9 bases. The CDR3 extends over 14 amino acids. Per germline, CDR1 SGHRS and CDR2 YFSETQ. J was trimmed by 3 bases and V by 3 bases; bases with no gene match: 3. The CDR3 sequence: CASSSQGADTEAFF. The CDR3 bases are TGCGCCAGCAGCTCACAGGGGGCAGACACTGAAGCTTTCTTT.

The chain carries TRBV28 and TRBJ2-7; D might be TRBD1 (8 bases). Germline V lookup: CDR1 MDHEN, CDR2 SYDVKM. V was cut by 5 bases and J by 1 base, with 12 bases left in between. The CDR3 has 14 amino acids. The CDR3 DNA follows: TGTGCCAGCAGTCAACAGGGGGGGTCCTACGAGCAGTACTTC. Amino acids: CASSQQGGSYEQYF.

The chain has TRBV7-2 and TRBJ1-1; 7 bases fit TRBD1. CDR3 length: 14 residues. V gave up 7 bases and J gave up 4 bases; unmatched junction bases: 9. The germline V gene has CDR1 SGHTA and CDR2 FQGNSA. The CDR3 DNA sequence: TGTGCCAGCACCGATCAGAGGGGGCTCACTGAAGCTTTCTTT. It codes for CASTDQRGLTEAFF.

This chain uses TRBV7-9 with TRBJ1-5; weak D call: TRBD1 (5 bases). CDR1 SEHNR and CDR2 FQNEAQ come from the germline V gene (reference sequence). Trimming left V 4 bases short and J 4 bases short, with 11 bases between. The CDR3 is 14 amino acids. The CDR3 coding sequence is TGTGCCAGCAGCTCTCAGGGCGCGAATCAGCCCCAGCATTTT. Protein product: CASSSQGANQPQHF.

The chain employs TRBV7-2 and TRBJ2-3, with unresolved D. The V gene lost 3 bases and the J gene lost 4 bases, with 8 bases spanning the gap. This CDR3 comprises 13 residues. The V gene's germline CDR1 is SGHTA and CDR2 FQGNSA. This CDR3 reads CASSLDWADTQYF. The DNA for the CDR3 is TGTGCCAGCAGCTTGGATTGGGCAGATACGCAGTATTTT.

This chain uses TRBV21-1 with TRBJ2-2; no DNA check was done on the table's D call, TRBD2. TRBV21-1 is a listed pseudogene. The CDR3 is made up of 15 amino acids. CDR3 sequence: CASSSSSPSTGELFF. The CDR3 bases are TGTGCCAGCAGCTCCTCCTCCCCGAGCACCGGGGAGCTGTTTTTT.

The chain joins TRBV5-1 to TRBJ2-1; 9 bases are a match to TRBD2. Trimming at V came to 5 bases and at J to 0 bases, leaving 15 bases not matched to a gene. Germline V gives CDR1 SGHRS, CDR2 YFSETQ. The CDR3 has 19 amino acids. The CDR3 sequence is CASRSSGGFKISSYNEQFF. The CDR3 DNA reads TGCGCCAGCAGGTCAAGCGGGGGGTTTAAGATTAGCTCCTACAATGAGCAGTTCTTC.

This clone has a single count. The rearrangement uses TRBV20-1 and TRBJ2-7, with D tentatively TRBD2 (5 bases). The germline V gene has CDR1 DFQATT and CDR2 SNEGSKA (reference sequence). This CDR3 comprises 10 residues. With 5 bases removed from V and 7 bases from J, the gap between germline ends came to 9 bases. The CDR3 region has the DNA TGCAGTGCTTCGGGAAAAGAGCAGTACTTC. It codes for CSASGKEQYF.

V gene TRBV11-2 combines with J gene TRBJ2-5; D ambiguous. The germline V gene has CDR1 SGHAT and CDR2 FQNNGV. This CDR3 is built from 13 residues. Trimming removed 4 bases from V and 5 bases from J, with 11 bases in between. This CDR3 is CASSYGPQETQYF. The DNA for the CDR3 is TGTGCCAGCAGCTACGGGCCCCAGGAGACCCAGTACTTC.

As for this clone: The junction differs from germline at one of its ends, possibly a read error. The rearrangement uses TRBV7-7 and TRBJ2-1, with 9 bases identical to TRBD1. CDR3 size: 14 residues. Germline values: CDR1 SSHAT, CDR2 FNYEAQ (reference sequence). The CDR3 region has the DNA TGTGCTAGCAGCCTGACGGGACAGGGCGATGAGCAGTTCTTC. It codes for CASSLTGQGDEQFF.

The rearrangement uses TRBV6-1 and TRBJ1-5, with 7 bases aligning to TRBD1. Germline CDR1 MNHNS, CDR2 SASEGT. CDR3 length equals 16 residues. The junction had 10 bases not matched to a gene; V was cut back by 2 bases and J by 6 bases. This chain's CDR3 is CASSERQGTSAQPQHF. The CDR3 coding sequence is TGTGCCAGCAGTGAACGACAGGGAACGTCGGCTCAGCCCCAGCATTTT.

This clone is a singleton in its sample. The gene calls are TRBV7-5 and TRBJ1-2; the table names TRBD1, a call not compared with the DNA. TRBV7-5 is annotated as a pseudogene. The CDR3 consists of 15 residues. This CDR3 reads CARSFDQVPTYGYTF. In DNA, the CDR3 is TGTGCCAGAAGCTTCGATCAGGTTCCCACTTATGGCTACACCTTC.

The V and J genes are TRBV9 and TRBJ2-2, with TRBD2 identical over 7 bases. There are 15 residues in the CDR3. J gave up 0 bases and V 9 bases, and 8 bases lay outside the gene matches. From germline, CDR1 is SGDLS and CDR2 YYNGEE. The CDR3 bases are TGTGCCAACTTAACTAGCGCCTCGAACACCGGGGAGCTGTTTTTT. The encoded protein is CANLTSASNTGELFF. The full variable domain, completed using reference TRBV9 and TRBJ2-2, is DSGVTQTPKHLITATGQRVTLRCSPRSGDLSVYWYQQSLDQGLQFLIQYYNGEERAKGNILERFSAQQFPDLHSELNLSSLELGDSALYFCANLTSASNTGELFFGEGSRLTVL.

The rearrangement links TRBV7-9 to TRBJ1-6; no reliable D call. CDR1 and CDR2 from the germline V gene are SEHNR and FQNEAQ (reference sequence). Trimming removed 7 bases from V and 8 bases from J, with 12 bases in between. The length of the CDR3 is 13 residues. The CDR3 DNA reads TGTGCCAGCACCGTGGCCCAGGATTCACCCCTCCACTTT. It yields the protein CASTVAQDSPLHF.

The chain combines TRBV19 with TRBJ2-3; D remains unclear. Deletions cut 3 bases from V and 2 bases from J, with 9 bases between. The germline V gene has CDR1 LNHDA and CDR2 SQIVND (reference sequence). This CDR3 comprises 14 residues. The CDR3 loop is CASSIGHTTDTQYF. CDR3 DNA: TGTGCCAGTAGTATCGGGCATACCACAGATACGCAGTATTTT.

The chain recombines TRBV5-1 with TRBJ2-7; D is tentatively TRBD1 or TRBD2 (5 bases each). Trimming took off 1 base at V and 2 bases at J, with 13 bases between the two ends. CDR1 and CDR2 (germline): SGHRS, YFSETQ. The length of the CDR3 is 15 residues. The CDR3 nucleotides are TGCGCCAGCAGCTTGAAAAGGGACGGGACCTACGAGCAGTACTTC. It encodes CASSLKRDGTYEQYF.

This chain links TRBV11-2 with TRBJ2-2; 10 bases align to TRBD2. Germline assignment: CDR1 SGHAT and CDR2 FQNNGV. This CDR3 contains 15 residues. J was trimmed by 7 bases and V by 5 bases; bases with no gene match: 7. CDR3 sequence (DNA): TGTGCCAGCAGCCCCTTAGCGGGGGGTGACGGGGAGCTGTTTTTT. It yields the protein CASSPLAGGDGELFF.

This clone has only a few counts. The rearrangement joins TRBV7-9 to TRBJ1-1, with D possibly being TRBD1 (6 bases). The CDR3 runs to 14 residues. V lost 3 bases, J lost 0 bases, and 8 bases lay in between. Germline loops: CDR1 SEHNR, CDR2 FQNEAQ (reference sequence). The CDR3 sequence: CASSFGQLNTEAFF. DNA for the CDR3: TGTGCCAGCAGCTTCGGACAGCTGAACACTGAAGCTTTCTTT.

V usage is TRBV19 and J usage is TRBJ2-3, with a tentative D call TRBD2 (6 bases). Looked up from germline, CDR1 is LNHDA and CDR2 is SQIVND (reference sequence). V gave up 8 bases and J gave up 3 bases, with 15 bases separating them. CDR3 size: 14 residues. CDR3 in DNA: TGTGCCAGTTCGACCGGGAGATGGACAGATACGCAGTATTTT. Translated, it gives CASSTGRWTDTQYF.

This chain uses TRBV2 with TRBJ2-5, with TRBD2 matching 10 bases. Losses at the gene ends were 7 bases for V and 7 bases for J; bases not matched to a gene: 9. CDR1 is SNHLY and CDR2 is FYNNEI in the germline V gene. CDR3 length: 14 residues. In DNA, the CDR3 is TGTGCCAGCACCGGACTAGCGGTTTTCGGGACCCAGTACTTC. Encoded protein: CASTGLAVFGTQYF.

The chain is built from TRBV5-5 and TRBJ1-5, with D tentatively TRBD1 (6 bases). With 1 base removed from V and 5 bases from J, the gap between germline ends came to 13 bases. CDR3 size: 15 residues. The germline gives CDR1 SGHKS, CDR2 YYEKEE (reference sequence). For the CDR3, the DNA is TGTGCCAGCAGCTTGACAGGGAAGAGAGATCAGCCCCAGCATTTT. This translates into CASSLTGKRDQPQHF.

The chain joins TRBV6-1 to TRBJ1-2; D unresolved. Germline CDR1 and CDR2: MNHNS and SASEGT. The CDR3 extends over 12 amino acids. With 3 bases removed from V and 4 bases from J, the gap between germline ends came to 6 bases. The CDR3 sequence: CASSEGLYGYTF. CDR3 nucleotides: TGTGCCAGCAGTGAGGGCCTCTATGGCTACACCTTC.

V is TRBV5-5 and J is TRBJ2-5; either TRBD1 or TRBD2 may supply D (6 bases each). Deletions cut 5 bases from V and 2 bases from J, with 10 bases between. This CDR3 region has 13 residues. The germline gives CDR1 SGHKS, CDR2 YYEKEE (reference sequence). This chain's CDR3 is CASSAGHQETQYF. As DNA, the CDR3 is TGTGCCAGCAGTGCGGGACATCAAGAGACCCAGTACTTC.

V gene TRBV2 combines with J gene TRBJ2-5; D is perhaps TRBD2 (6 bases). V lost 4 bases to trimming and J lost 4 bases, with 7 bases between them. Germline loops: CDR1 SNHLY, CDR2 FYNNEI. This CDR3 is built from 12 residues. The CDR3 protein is CASSVGGETQYF. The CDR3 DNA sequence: TGTGCCAGCAGTGTGGGAGGAGAGACCCAGTACTTC.